This T cell receptor beta chain stems from a study of PD-L1 blockade in urothelial cancer. For the study at large: Analyses used blood from 3 weeks (second dose) and 6 weeks after treatment start.

As concerns this clone: The target antigen is unknown.

Notes on the study in general: Stronger expansion of tumor-associated clones in blood at 3 weeks distinguished durable-benefit patients.

Using immunoSEQ multiplex PCR, the repertoire was profiled, and TCRdb retains in-frame clones only, with some absent. This sample carries 30,000 or so clones, roughly 88% of them seen once, and the ten largest clones take approximately 28%. This CDR3 is built from 16 residues. Germline V gene data show CDR1 as SEHNR and CDR2 as FQNEAQ (reference sequence). Trimming took 5 bases from V and 4 from J; bases not matched to a gene: 14. This sequence was found in a man in his 60s with urothelial cancer. This sequence joins TRBV7-9 and TRBJ2-7; TRBD2 matches 7 bases. The sample consisted of PBMCs, taken around atezolizumab (anti-PD-L1) treatment. The CDR3 loop is CASSPAGDGGEYEQYF. The CDR3 region has the DNA TGTGCCAGCAGCCCGGCAGGCGATGGGGGGGAGTACGAGCAGTACTTC.